The 21 T cell receptor delta chains given below trace back to one sample, sequenced in a study of γδ T cells in repeated Plasmodium falciparum infection. Flow sorting of PBMC yielded separate Vgamma9/Vdelta2+ and Vdelta2-negative gammadelta T cell populations for bulk repertoire analysis. TCRdb applied CATT to the multiplex PCR reads for clone calling. The top ten clones hold about 15% of a sample with 55,000 to 70,000 delta-chain clones, 1.7% of them seen once. Source material: gamma-delta T cells from blood. The receptors originated from a pool of human donors (malaria-infected and uninfected, not separated).

In this sample, this clone turned up a few times. This probably arose from a read error, given a far larger clone one base away. The genes are TRDV1 and TRDJ1; 13 positions agree with TRDD3. TCRdb lists no J gene, so it was determined here by aligning the DNA to germline. The CDR3 has 23 residues. Per the germline V gene, CDR1 is TSWWSYY and CDR2 is QGS. The CDR3 reads CALGAPTGREILGDTGYTDKLIF. The CDR3 nucleotides are TGTGCTCTTGGGGCACCTACAGGGCGTGAGATACTGGGGGATACGGGGTACACCGACAAACTCATCTTT.

This clone showed up many times. For this DNA, TCRdb reports the protein of a much larger clone, which diverges at residue 9, most likely from a read error; the protein presented here is translated directly from the DNA. The J gene is TRDJ2, the V gene TRDV1; D not certain. From germline, CDR1 is TSWWSYY and CDR2 QGS. The V and J ends lost 4 bases and 6 bases respectively, with 15 bases between them. This CDR3 contains 15 residues. The CDR3 region is CALGVPPRTAAQLFF. CDR3 DNA: TGTGCTCTTGGGGTCCCGCCCCGGACAGCAGCACAACTCTTCTTT.

With respect to this clone: The protein held in TCRdb is that of a much larger clone and does not match this DNA's translation at residue 5, likely because of a read error; the protein shown is translated from the DNA. This chain connects TRDV1 to TRDJ1, with 11 bases lining up with TRDD3. In the absence of a J gene in TCRdb, the DNA was matched to germline to assign it here. Trimming took 4 bases from V and 3 from J; bases not matched to a gene: 46. The CDR3 covers 29 residues. The germline V gene encodes CDR1 TSWWSYY and CDR2 QGS. DNA for the CDR3: TGTGCTCTTGGGGGATTCATACAGTCCGAGCCTGGGGGATACTTCAAGGTCGAACCATTCCCTAATGTGGCCGATAAACTCATCTTT. Its translation is CALGGFIQSEPGGYFKVEPFPNVADKLIF.

This clone was seen a few times. One base separates it from a far larger clone, so it is likely a read error. Different DNA sequences within this sample yield the same CDR3. This chain uses TRDV1 with TRDJ1, with TRDD3 matching over 10 bases. The CDR3 is 25 residues long. From germline, CDR1 is TSWWSYY and CDR2 QGS. Here the CDR3 reads CALGEPSWRAPADRVLGDTSDKLIF. In DNA form, the CDR3 reads TGTGCTCTTGGGGAACCCTCTTGGCGAGCCCCTGCGGACAGAGTTTTGGGGGATACATCCGACAAACTCATCTTT.

The table lists this clone with a few counts. The TCRdb record carries a much larger clone's protein, which differs from this DNA's translation at residue 20; a read error is the likely cause, and the protein listed here is the DNA translation. The gene calls are TRDV1 and TRDJ1, with 8 bases matching TRDD3. The CDR3 length is 22 residues. The germline V gene has CDR1 TSWWSYY and CDR2 QGS. The CDR3 coding sequence is TGTGCTCTTGGGGAACCGAGACCTACCCAGGGGATACCGCTCAAGTACACCGATAAACCCATCTTT. Translated: CALGEPRPTQGIPLKYTDKPIF.

Worth noting for this clone: A far more abundant clone sits one base away, making this likely a read error. The sample has other DNA sequences that encode this CDR3 too. The chain couples TRDV1 to TRDJ1, with 10 bases fitting TRDD3. TCRdb records no J gene; here it was assigned by comparing the DNA to germline. The ends lost 3 bases at V and 4 bases at J; junction bases unmatched: 23. Germline lookup yields CDR1 TSWWSYY and CDR2 QGS. The CDR3 spans 21 residues. CDR3 protein: CALGDTRGYWGITRDDDKLIF. CDR3 bases: TGTGCTCTTGGGGATACTAGGGGGTACTGGGGGATCACGCGAGATGACGATAAACTCATCTTT.

A few counts support this clone. A far bigger clonotype differs at one base, so this is likely a read error. The same CDR3 also results from other DNA sequences found in this sample. V and J are TRDV1 and TRDJ1, with 10 nucleotides matching TRDD3. TCRdb carries no J gene annotation; the J gene was assigned here by matching the DNA with germline. The CDR3 runs 21 residues. Germline CDR1 TSWWSYY, CDR2 QGS. This CDR3 is CALGVSFFFLQGGYANDKLIF. The DNA for the CDR3 is TGTGCTCTCGGGGTCTCCTTCTTCTTCCTACAAGGGGGATACGCGAACGATAAACTCATCTTT.

This clone occurred a few times. A junction end diverges from the germline sequence, so it may reflect a read error. This chain joins TRDV1 and TRDJ1; 11 positions match TRDD3. In the absence of a J gene in TCRdb, the DNA was matched to germline to assign it here. The CDR3 sequence is 23 residues long. Germline lookup yields CDR1 TSWWSYY and CDR2 QGS. CDR3 bases: TGTGCTCTTGGGGAACTCCGCCGGGGCTACCTGGGGGATACTGGAGGGTACACCGGTAAACTCATCTTT. Protein sequence: CALGELRRGYLGDTGGYTGKLIF.

This clone was observed many times. A far more abundant clone sits one base away, making this likely a read error. The chain combines TRDV2 with TRDJ1; 9 nucleotides agree with TRDD3. Since TCRdb gives no J gene, matching the DNA to germline was used here to assign it. This CDR3 contains 16 residues. From germline, CDR1 is GEAIGNYY and CDR2 EKD. V trimming: 1 base; J trimming: 8 bases; junction bases outside the gene matches: 13. The CDR3 DNA reads TGTGCCTGTGACACTGATACTGGGGGAATCAGCGACAAACTCATCTTT. Translated, it gives CACDTDTGGISDKLIF.

This clone was counted a few times. One base separates it from a far larger clone, so it is likely a read error. Other nucleotide sequences from this sample produce the same CDR3. The CDR3 region is CALGELSSTGGSLYTDKLIF. The CDR3, as DNA: TGTGCTCTTGGGGAACTCTCATCTACTGGGGGATCCCTGTACACCGATAAGCTCATATTT. The chain recombines TRDV1 with TRDJ1; the match to TRDD3 covers 10 bases. CDR3 length equals 20 residues. Looked up from germline, CDR1 is TSWWSYY and CDR2 is QGS.

This clone was picked up a small number of times. Translating this DNA gives a protein that differs at residue 5 from the TCRdb one, which belongs to a much larger clone; a read error is likely, and the protein shown is this translation. The chain has TRDV1 and TRDJ1; D may be TRDD3 (6 bases). Germline lookup yields CDR1 TSWWSYY and CDR2 QGS. The V and J ends lost 4 bases and 11 bases respectively, with 35 bases between them. This CDR3 has 19 amino acids. The CDR3 DNA is TGTGCTCTTGGGGCATTCGCCCCCCTACTGGGACGACCTCGTTTTAAGCTCATCTTT. Residues: CALGAFAPLLGRPRFKLIF.

This clone was counted between two and nine times. This DNA's translation and the protein TCRdb lists, from a much larger clone, do not match at residue 7, likely due to a read error; the protein shown is translated from the DNA. This chain joins TRDV1 and TRDJ1, with 12 positions matching TRDD3. TCRdb carries no J gene annotation; the J gene was assigned here by matching the DNA with germline. The germline V gene encodes CDR1 TSWWSYY and CDR2 QGS. This CDR3 is built from 23 residues. Trimming cost V 3 bases and J 0 bases; bases outside gene matches: 23. The CDR3 bases are TGTGCTCTTGGGGAGAGCCTCCTACCGTACTGGGGGATACTTTGGGCTTACACCGATAAACTCATCTTT. It specifies CALGESLLPYWGILWAYTDKLIF.

The sample holds a few counts of this clone. The protein held in TCRdb is that of a much larger clone and does not match this DNA's translation at residue 18, likely because of a read error; the protein shown is translated from the DNA. This chain connects TRDV1 to TRDJ1, with 13 bases aligning to TRDD3. The CDR3 runs 22 residues. The germline CDR1 and CDR2 sequences are TSWWSYY and QGS. The CDR3, as DNA: TGTGCTCTTGGGGAACTGGGATCAAGTCGTACTGGGGGATACGTCGACACCAATAAACTCATCTTT. Protein: CALGELGSSRTGGYVDTNKLIF.

This clone has ten or more counts. The protein TCRdb gives is from a much larger clone and does not agree with this DNA's translation at residue 16, likely a read error; the protein shown here comes from the DNA. Other DNA sequences within the sample encode an identical CDR3. The genes are TRDV1 and TRDJ1, with D possibly matching TRDD3 (5 bases). The CDR3 loop spans 21 amino acids. Trimming took 0 bases from V and 3 from J, leaving 29 bases between them. Germline CDR1 and CDR2: TSWWSYY and QGS. In DNA form, the CDR3 reads TGTGCTCTTGGGGAACTAGCGGTGGCGGGATCCTCAAGATGGTACGCCGATAAACTCATCTTT. It translates to CALGELAVAGSSRWYADKLIF.

This clone was seen ten or more times. A much bigger clone sits one base away, suggesting this may be a read error. This sample includes further DNA sequences coding for the same CDR3. The chain uses TRDV1 and TRDJ1; D gene unclear. Germline V gene data show CDR1 as TSWWSYY and CDR2 as QGS. This CDR3 has 20 amino acids. V was clipped by 2 bases and J by 4 bases, with 29 bases between them. The CDR3 protein is CALGEGYHPPGLFHGDKLIF. For the CDR3, the DNA is TGTGCTCTTGGGGAAGGGTACCACCCCCCCGGGTTATTTCATGGCGATAAACTCATCTTT.

Within the sample, this clone is medium-sized (0.01 to 0.1%). Other DNA sequences in this specimen translate into the identical CDR3. CDR3 sequence reads: CALGKTPFFLTNLASPTDKLIF. CDR3 nucleotide sequence: TGTGCTCTCGGGAAGACCCCATTCTTCCTCACCAATTTAGCGTCTCCAACCGATAAACTCATCTTT. The chain links TRDV1 to TRDJ1; a weak D match, TRDD2 (6 bases). V gave up 9 bases and J gave up 2 bases, with 40 bases separating them. The CDR3 length is 22 residues. Germline loops: CDR1 TSWWSYY, CDR2 QGS.

Remarks on this clone: This sequence is one base from a far larger clone and is likely a read error. Other DNA variants within this sample encode the same CDR3. V is TRDV1 and J is TRDJ1; 8 bases agree with TRDD3. Germline trimming cut 4 bases from V and 4 bases from J; bases unmatched to any gene: 38. The CDR3 loop spans 25 amino acids. The germline V gene has CDR1 TSWWSYY and CDR2 QGS. The CDR3 protein is CALGVQPLPVRVLGDQDQRVDKLIF. CDR3 DNA: TGTGCTCTTGGGGTCCAGCCGCTTCCGGTCCGAGTATTGGGGGATCAGGACCAACGTGTCGATAAACTCATCTTT.

Only a few counts were recorded for this clone. The amino acid sequence in TCRdb belongs to a much larger clone and departs from this DNA's translation at residue 13, likely a sequencing read error; the sequence shown is translated from the DNA. CDR3 bases: TGTGCTCTTGGGGACCCTATATCCTCGTACTGGGGGGTGCTGGGGTCCCTCGATAAACTCATCTTT. Amino acids: CALGDPISSYWGVLGSLDKLIF. The chain couples TRDV1 to TRDJ1; 8 bases align to TRDD3. The germline V gene encodes CDR1 TSWWSYY and CDR2 QGS. CDR3 length: 22 residues. Losses at the gene ends were 3 bases for V and 4 bases for J; bases not matched to a gene: 28.

There are a few counts of this clone. A far larger clone differs by one base, so this is likely a read error. The sample has other DNA sequences that encode this CDR3 too. The chain is built from TRDV1 and TRDJ1, with 13 bases matching TRDD3. No J gene is reported in TCRdb; it was inferred here by comparing the DNA with germline. Unmatched junction bases numbered 21, after V lost 3 bases and J lost 2 bases. Germline CDR1 is TSWWSYY and CDR2 is QGS. This CDR3 region has 22 residues. The CDR3 region has the DNA TGTGCTCTTGGGGAGCCTACGGGGATTACTGGGGGATACGCAGCGGGGACCGATAAACTCATCTTT. Encoded protein: CALGEPTGITGGYAAGTDKLIF.

As for this clone: The protein that TCRdb holds for this DNA derives from a much larger clone and differs from the translated DNA at residue 17, which likely indicates a read error; the protein shown here is translated from the DNA. V gene TRDV1 combines with J gene TRDJ1, with 12 bases identical to TRDD3. Here the J gene came from matching the DNA to germline, since TCRdb omits it. The CDR3 length is 20 residues. Germline values: CDR1 TSWWSYY, CDR2 QGS. The junction had 27 bases not matched to a gene; V was cut back by 6 bases and J by 10 bases. DNA of the CDR3: TGTGCTCTTGGCCCTATCCCTTCCTCACTACTGGGGGATACTTCGGCGACACTCATCTTT. Protein sequence: CALGPIPSSLLGDTSATLIF.

This clone was seen a few times. TCRdb records a much larger clone's protein for this DNA, with a difference at residue 10 that likely arises from a read error; the protein given is the translation of the DNA. The genes are TRDV1 and TRDJ1, with D tentatively TRDD2 or TRDD3 (8 bases each). The CDR3 length is 23 residues. CDR1 is TSWWSYY and CDR2 is QGS in the germline V gene. CDR3 region: CALGELTFLVSPVSGDTADKLIF. In DNA, the CDR3 is TGTGCTCTTGGAGAACTCACCTTCCTAGTTTCACCCGTCAGTGGGGATACAGCCGATAAACTCATCTTT.